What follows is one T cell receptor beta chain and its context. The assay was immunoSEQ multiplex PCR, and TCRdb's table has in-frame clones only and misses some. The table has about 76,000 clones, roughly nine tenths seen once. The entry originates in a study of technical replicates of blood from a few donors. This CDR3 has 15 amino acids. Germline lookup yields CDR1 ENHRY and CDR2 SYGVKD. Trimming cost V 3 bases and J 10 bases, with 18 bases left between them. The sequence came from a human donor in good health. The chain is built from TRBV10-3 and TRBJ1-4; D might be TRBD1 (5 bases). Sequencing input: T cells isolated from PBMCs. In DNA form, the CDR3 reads TGTGCCATCAGTGACTCTAGGGCCCAGGGCGGAAAACTGTTTTTT. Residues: CAISDSRAQGGKLFF.